The clone carrying this TCR beta chain has only a few counts. These data originate in a study of OX40 agonist ivuxolimab in advanced cancers. Looking at the study overall: Age averaged around 54 years (range roughly 23 to 80), and roughly 80% were male.

Produced via immunoSEQ multiplex PCR; TCRdb's table is partial and in-frame only. This sample has fewer than 25,000 clones, with roughly 82% found just once. Sampled blood was obtained at baseline, cycle 4 day 1, and cycle 7 day 1. The CDR3 is made up of 13 amino acids. Germline V gives CDR1 SQVTM, CDR2 ANQGSEA. Losses at the gene ends were 7 bases for V and 3 bases for J; bases not matched to a gene: 8. The rearrangement links TRBV29-1 to TRBJ1-2; 7 positions agree with TRBD1. The sample in question was CD4+ or CD8+ T cells sorted from blood, obtained in a trial of the OX40 agonist ivuxolimab. The sequence derives from an adult with an advanced solid tumor such as melanoma, head and neck, liver or kidney cancer. This chain's CDR3 is CSGQGGDDYGYTF. The CDR3 nucleotides read TGCAGCGGGCAGGGGGGGGACGACTATGGCTACACCTTC.